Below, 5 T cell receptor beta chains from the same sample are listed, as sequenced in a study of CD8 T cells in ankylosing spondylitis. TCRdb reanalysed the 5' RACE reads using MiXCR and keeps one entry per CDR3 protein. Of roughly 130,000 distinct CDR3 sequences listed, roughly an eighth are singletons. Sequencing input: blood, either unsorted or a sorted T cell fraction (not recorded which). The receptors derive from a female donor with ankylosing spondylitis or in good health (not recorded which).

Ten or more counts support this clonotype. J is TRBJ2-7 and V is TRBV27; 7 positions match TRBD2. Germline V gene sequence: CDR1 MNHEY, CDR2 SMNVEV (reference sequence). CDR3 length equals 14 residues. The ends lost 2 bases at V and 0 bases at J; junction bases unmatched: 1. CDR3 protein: CASSLRGDSYEQYF. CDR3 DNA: TGTGCCAGCAGTTTACGGGGGGACTCCTACGAGCAGTACTTC.

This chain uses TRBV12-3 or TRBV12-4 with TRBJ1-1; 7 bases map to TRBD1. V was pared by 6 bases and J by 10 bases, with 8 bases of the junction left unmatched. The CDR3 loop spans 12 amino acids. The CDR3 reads CASRIGGWGAFF. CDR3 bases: TGTGCCAGCAGGATAGGGGGCTGGGGAGCTTTCTTT.

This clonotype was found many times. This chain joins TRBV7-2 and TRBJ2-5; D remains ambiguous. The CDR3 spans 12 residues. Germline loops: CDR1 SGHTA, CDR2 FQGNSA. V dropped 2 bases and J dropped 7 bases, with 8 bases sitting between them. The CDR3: CASSLRHGTQYF. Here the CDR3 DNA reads TGTGCCAGCAGCTTACGTCACGGGACCCAGTACTTC.

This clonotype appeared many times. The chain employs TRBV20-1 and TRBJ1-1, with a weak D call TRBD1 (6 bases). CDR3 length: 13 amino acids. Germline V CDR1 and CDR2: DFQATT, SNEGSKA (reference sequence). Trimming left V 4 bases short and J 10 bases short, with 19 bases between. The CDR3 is CSANLRGYSGAFF. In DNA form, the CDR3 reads TGCAGTGCTAACTTGAGGGGGTACAGTGGAGCTTTCTTT.

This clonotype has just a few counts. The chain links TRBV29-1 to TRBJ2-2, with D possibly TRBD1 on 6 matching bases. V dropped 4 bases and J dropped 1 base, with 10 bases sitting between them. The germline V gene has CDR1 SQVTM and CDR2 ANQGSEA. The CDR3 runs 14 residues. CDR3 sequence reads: CSVGGQGNTGELFF. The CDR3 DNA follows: TGCAGCGTTGGGGGGCAAGGGAACACCGGGGAGCTGTTTTTT.